This TCR beta chain was sequenced in a study of breast tumors, draining lymph nodes, adjacent tissues. Study-wide points: The data were judged consistent with most tumor T cells coming from lymph node and expanding in tumor. Tumor and nontumor repertoires were significantly more similar in luminal-like than in basal-like breast cancer. The lymph node origin of tumor T cells was framed as consistent with a hypothesis, not demonstrated. Tumors had less TCR diversity than lymph nodes, more than nontumor tissue.

TCRdb processed the multiplex PCR reads anew with MiXCR; each CDR3 protein has one entry. In the table there are fewer than 150,000 distinct CDR3 sequences, 21% of which are singletons. Axillary draining lymph nodes of breast cancer patients supplied the node samples. The CDR3 runs 12 residues. Germline V CDR1 and CDR2: LGHNT, FRNRAP. The ends were cut back, 2 bases at V and 7 bases at J, with 6 bases in the middle. In its sample, this clonotype was seen many times. Antigen: not known. The clonotype comes from a female donor with breast cancer. Some clones in this sample may be carry-over from other donors' samples. The source material was axillary lymph node tissue. The V call is TRBV12-5, the J call TRBJ2-1; D remains unclear. The CDR3 loop is CASGLKVNEQFF. The CDR3 nucleotides are TGTGCTAGTGGTTTGAAGGTGAATGAGCAGTTCTTC.